Sequencing of this TCR beta chain was carried out in a study of T-cell memory formation after mild COVID-19. The study's findings and limits: Some clones that responded were present in memory (sampled pre-infection), which suggests cross-reactive memory joined. Shrinking CD4+ clones were chiefly CM and EM; CD8+ ones were chiefly EMRA. Specificity for SARS-CoV-2 was not confirmed among the second-wave clones peaking on day 37.

5'RACE, which relied on constant-segment primers, yielded TCR alpha and TCR beta cDNA libraries carrying sample barcodes and UMIs. TCRdb re-analysed the 5' RACE reads in MiXCR, keeping a single row per CDR3 protein. The sample comprises 400,000 to 500,000 distinct CDR3 sequences, 15% to 25% of which are singletons, and 7.5% to 9.5% rests with the top ten. About this clonotype: Antigen specificity is unknown.

The sequenced sample consisted of PBMCs or a T cell subset sorted from them (not recorded which). The source is an adult woman who had mild COVID-19 (a few samples of this study predate the infection). Cell type and time point are not known.

The DNA of the CDR3 is TGTGCCAGCAAGCGGGAGATCACCGGGGAGCTGTTTTTT. This translates into CASKREITGELFF. J is TRBJ2-2 and V is TRBV2; 8 nucleotides match TRBD2. Per the germline V gene, CDR1 is SNHLY and CDR2 is FYNNEI. Trimming at V came to 7 bases and at J to 4 bases, leaving 2 bases not matched to a gene. The CDR3 is made up of 13 amino acids.